The source of this T cell receptor beta chain is a study of CXCR3-negative and CXCR3-positive naive CD8 T cells. Overall study context: Each library held about 1.5 +/- 0.3 million TRB reads, around 140 million in total. Findings and caveats of the study: Hydrophobicity of TRB CDR3s was greater in CXCR3-positive naive cells than in CXCR3-negative naive cells. Sequencing showed both naive subsets with comparably high diversity, and memory CD8+ cells much lower. TRBV-TRBJ usage was similar across naive CXCR3 subsets but distinct in memory cells.

CDR1 and CDR2 (germline): SEHNR, FQNEAQ (reference sequence). CDR3 size: 15 residues. The authors prepared UMI-labeled TRB cDNA libraries by 5' RACE. TCRdb reanalyzed the 5' RACE reads, giving one entry per CDR3 protein sequence and no DNA. In total, the table holds about 130,000 distinct CDR3 sequences. To note about this clonotype: Its specificity is unknown.

Naive CD8+ T cells showed CD45RO-CCR7+CD27+CD95-. This chain links TRBV7-9 with TRBJ2-5; TCRdb gives TRBD1 as the D gene, but with no DNA this cannot be confirmed. The source of this sequence is a human donor in good health. Some clones in this sample may be carry-over from other donors' samples. Sample: naive CXCR3+ CD8+ T cells from blood. Subset noted: CD45RO-CCR7+CD27+CD95- naive CD8+ T cells expressing CXCR3 (TNR3+). The CDR3 is CASSVTGTLGETQYF. Complete variable domain (other parts from reference TRBV7-9 and TRBJ2-5): DTGVSQNPRHKITKRGQNVTFRCDPISEHNRLYWYRQTLGQGPEFLTYFQNEAQLEKSRLLSDRFSAERPKGSFSTLEIQRTEQGDSAMYLCASSVTGTLGETQYFGPGTRLLVL.